This T cell receptor (beta chain) originates from a study of blood T cell repertoires in COVID-19. Germline values: CDR1 SNHLY, CDR2 FYNNEI. The CDR3 covers 12 residues. Deletions cut 2 bases from V and 7 bases from J, with 8 bases between. Measured with immunoSEQ multiplex PCR; TCRdb has only the in-frame clones, and not every one. The table records over 200,000 clones, roughly 87% of them present only once. V is TRBV2 and J is TRBJ1-2; D remains unclear. This receptor was obtained from a man between 35 and 55 years old with active or convalescent COVID-19. Specimen: peripheral blood. The CDR3 sequence is CASSEQQAGYTF. For the CDR3, the DNA is TGTGCCAGCAGTGAACAGCAGGCTGGCTACACCTTC.